The present entry profiles one T cell receptor (beta chain) with its context. The V gene's germline CDR1 is MGHDK and CDR2 SYGVNS. There are 13 residues in the CDR3. The V end lost 1 base, the J end lost 6 bases, and 7 bases lay between the germline ends. This entry belongs to a study of blood T cell repertoires in COVID-19. About the research overall: Some COVID-19 samples were acute and others convalescent; all came from the United States, Italy and Spain. PBMCs, B-cell-depleted T cells, or T cells provided the cDNA or gDNA that made up the material.

Authors' methods: Amplification with reference gene primers provided the estimates of nucleated cell counts. The table came from immunoSEQ multiplex PCR; TCRdb's copy has only in-frame clones and leaves some out. Clone size and the V and J calls come from that table; the DNA yielded D and trimming. The sample includes about 120,000 clones, roughly nine tenths of them seen just once. The rearrangement uses TRBV25-1 and TRBJ1-5; D not resolved. Specimen: peripheral blood. The source of this sequence is a man between 65 and 79 years old with active or convalescent COVID-19. The CDR3: CASSESSLQPQHF. CDR3 nucleotide sequence: TGTGCCAGCAGTGAATCGTCTCTTCAGCCCCAGCATTTT.